The 27 T cell receptor beta chains presented below share a single source sample, sequenced in a study of cytomegalovirus exposure and HLA in healthy donors. The protocol was immunoSEQ multiplex PCR, while the TCRdb copy is restricted to in-frame clones and leaves out a portion. The data contain under 250,000 clones, over 75% of them seen just once; the ten biggest clones take up around 12%. The sample taken for sequencing was PBMCs. These receptors all come from a man between 18 and 35 years old in good health and CMV-seropositive.

This chain connects TRBV18 to TRBJ2-1; 11 bases agree with TRBD1. Germline V lookup: CDR1 KGHSH, CDR2 LQKENI. The CDR3 contains 15 residues. Trimming cost V 6 bases and J 4 bases; bases outside gene matches: 5. This CDR3 reads CASSFGTGGYNEQFF. CDR3 in DNA: TGTGCCAGCTCGTTCGGGACAGGGGGATACAATGAGCAGTTCTTC.

This chain links TRBV2 with TRBJ2-4; D remains ambiguous. This CDR3 is 16 amino acids long. Germline V gives CDR1 SNHLY, CDR2 FYNNEI. V was shortened by 3 bases and J by 0 bases, with 12 bases between the two germline ends. The CDR3 DNA follows: TGTGCCAGCAGTGATGTGACGGATCTAGCCAAAAACATTCAGTACTTC. Its translation is CASSDVTDLAKNIQYF.

V usage is TRBV6-6 and J usage is TRBJ2-2; D ambiguous. The V gene's germline CDR1 is MNHNY and CDR2 SVGAGI (reference sequence). The CDR3 has 12 amino acids. V lost 4 bases to trimming and J lost 6 bases, with 6 bases between them. CDR3 region: CASSSAAGELFF. In DNA, the CDR3 is TGTGCCAGCAGTTCGGCAGCCGGGGAGCTGTTTTTT.

This chain links TRBV11-3 with TRBJ2-5; weak D call: TRBD2 (5 bases). This CDR3 has 13 residues. CDR1 is SGHNT and CDR2 is YENEEA in the germline V gene. The V gene lost 5 bases and the J gene lost 5 bases, with 12 bases spanning the gap. The DNA of the CDR3 is TGTGCCAGCAGCCCGGGGAGAAAGGAGACCCAGTACTTC. Residues: CASSPGRKETQYF.

V is TRBV27 and J is TRBJ1-1; D is perhaps TRBD1 (6 bases). Trimming removed 7 bases at V and 3 bases at J, with 12 bases between. Germline V gene data show CDR1 as MNHEY and CDR2 as SMNVEV (reference sequence). The CDR3 is 13 residues long. The CDR3: CASKQGVYTEAFF. For the CDR3, the DNA is TGTGCCAGCAAACAGGGAGTGTACACTGAAGCTTTCTTT.

The V gene is TRBV27, the J gene TRBJ1-1; D may be TRBD1 (6 bases). Trimming stripped 5 bases from V and 1 base from J, with 11 bases between. The CDR3 is made up of 14 amino acids. CDR1 and CDR2 from the germline V gene are MNHEY and SMNVEV (reference sequence). CDR3 sequence: CASSTLGANTEAFF. In DNA form, the CDR3 reads TGTGCCAGCAGTACATTGGGGGCGAACACTGAAGCTTTCTTT.

The rearrangement joins TRBV9 to TRBJ1-1; 10 nucleotides line up with TRBD1. The CDR3 has 13 amino acids. Germline loops: CDR1 SGDLS, CDR2 YYNGEE. J was trimmed by 11 bases and V by 2 bases; bases with no gene match: 6. The CDR3 bases are TGTGCCAGCAGCGTTAGGACAGGGGGTCGGGCTTTCTTT. Encoded protein: CASSVRTGGRAFF.

The gene calls are TRBV27 and TRBJ1-5; 8 bases are shared with TRBD1. Looked up from germline, CDR1 is MNHEY and CDR2 is SMNVEV (reference sequence). Trimming removed 5 bases from V and 16 bases from J; junction bases left unmatched: 7. The CDR3 totals 11 residues. The DNA for the CDR3 is TGTGCCAGCAGTCCCCGACAGGGGAATCATTTT. Its protein is CASSPRQGNHF.

The rearrangement uses TRBV4-2 and TRBJ2-3; D not resolved. The length of the CDR3 is 15 residues. Germline CDR1 LGHNA, CDR2 YNFKEQ. Trimming left V 0 bases short and J 1 base short, with 8 bases between. DNA of the CDR3: TGTGCCAGCAGCCAAGATTCCAGCCGCACAGATACGCAGTATTTT. Its protein product is CASSQDSSRTDTQYF.

This clone was counted a few times. This sequence joins TRBV6-1 and TRBJ2-7; D unclear. There are 15 residues in the CDR3. Germline CDR1 reads MNHNS; CDR2 reads SASEGT. Trimming took off 6 bases at V and 0 bases at J, with 15 bases between the two ends. CDR3 sequence reads: CASSERDHSSYEQYF. The CDR3 DNA reads as TGTGCCAGCAGCGAACGAGACCACTCCTCCTACGAGCAGTACTTC.

This chain links TRBV5-1 with TRBJ1-2, with D hard to call. This CDR3 has 15 amino acids. Germline V gene data show CDR1 as SGHRS and CDR2 as YFSETQ. The V and J ends lost 1 base and 4 bases respectively, with 14 bases between them. This CDR3 reads CASSLNPDGFYGYTF. The CDR3 DNA reads as TGCGCCAGCAGCTTGAACCCGGACGGATTCTATGGCTACACCTTC. Drawing the rest from reference TRBV5-1 and TRBJ1-2, the complete variable domain is KAGVTQTPRYLIKTRGQQVTLSCSPISGHRSVSWYQQTPGQGLQFLFEYFSETQRNKGNFPGRFSGRQFSNSRSEMNVSTLELGDSALYLCASSLNPDGFYGYTFGSGTRLTVV.

CDR3 in amino acids: CASSLSGPSYEQYF. The CDR3 coding sequence is TGCGCCAGCAGCTTGTCGGGACCCTCCTACGAGCAGTACTTC. The chain is built from TRBV5-1 and TRBJ2-7; possibly TRBD1 or TRBD2 for D (5 bases each). The CDR3 runs to 14 residues. CDR1 is SGHRS, CDR2 YFSETQ, per germline. The germline V and J ends were trimmed by 1 base and 0 bases, with 8 bases remaining between them.

The chain employs TRBV7-9 and TRBJ1-1; 12 nucleotides match TRBD1. Germline CDR1 SEHNR, CDR2 FQNEAQ (reference sequence). V gave up 5 bases and J gave up 11 bases; unmatched junction bases: 6. This CDR3 spans 13 amino acids. The CDR3 nucleotides are TGTGCCAGCAGCCCCCGGGACAGGGGGCCGGCTTTCTTT. It codes for CASSPRDRGPAFF.

Here the CDR3 reads CASSEVRLGPYEQYF. The CDR3 DNA reads TGTGCCAGCAGTGAAGTCCGACTAGGCCCCTACGAGCAGTACTTC. The chain is built from TRBV6-1 and TRBJ2-7, with D perhaps TRBD2 (6 bases). Germline V lookup: CDR1 MNHNS, CDR2 SASEGT. The germline V and J ends were trimmed by 1 base and 2 bases, with 12 bases remaining between them. The CDR3 totals 15 residues.

The gene calls are TRBV11-2 and TRBJ2-7; no clear D. Germline-derived CDR1 and CDR2 are SGHAT and FQNNGV. The germline V and J ends were trimmed by 3 bases and 2 bases, with 8 bases remaining between them. The CDR3 totals 13 residues. CDR3: CASSFPSTYEQYF. The CDR3 DNA follows: TGTGCCAGCAGCTTTCCCAGCACCTACGAGCAGTACTTC. The full variable domain, in which reference TRBV11-2 and TRBJ2-7 provide the parts outside the CDR3, is EAGVAQSPRYKIIEKRQSVAFWCNPISGHATLYWYQQILGQGPKLLIQFQNNGVVDDSQLPKDRFSAERLKGVDSTLKIQPAKLEDSAVYLCASSFPSTYEQYFGPGTRLTVT.

The J gene is TRBJ2-7, the V gene TRBV19, with 11 bases fitting TRBD2. Germline lookup yields CDR1 LNHDA and CDR2 SQIVND (reference sequence). Unmatched junction bases numbered 2, after V lost 10 bases and J lost 3 bases. The CDR3 loop spans 12 amino acids. For the CDR3, the DNA is TGTGCCACCGGGACTAGCGGCTACGAGCAGTACTTC. Protein product: CATGTSGYEQYF.

The rearrangement uses TRBV28 and TRBJ2-5; D may be TRBD1 or TRBD2 (5 bases each). V was trimmed by 4 bases and J by 5 bases, leaving 17 bases between them. The CDR3 loop spans 15 amino acids. Germline V gene data show CDR1 as MDHEN and CDR2 as SYDVKM. The CDR3 nucleotides are TGTGCCAGCAGTTCACGACCGGGGCGAGTGGAGACCCAGTACTTC. This gives the protein CASSSRPGRVETQYF.

The chain has TRBV7-8 and TRBJ2-7, with unresolved D. The CDR3 has 14 amino acids. The germline V and J ends were trimmed by 5 bases and 3 bases, with 14 bases remaining between them. Germline V CDR1 and CDR2: SGHVS, FQNEAQ. Written as DNA, the CDR3 is TGTGCCAGCAGCCACCACGACGGATACTACGAGCAGTACTTC. Translated, it gives CASSHHDGYYEQYF.

This chain uses TRBV20-1 with TRBJ1-2; unclear D gene. With 0 bases removed from V and 8 bases from J, the gap between germline ends came to 7 bases. The V gene's germline CDR1 is DFQATT and CDR2 SNEGSKA (reference sequence). The CDR3 totals 11 residues. CDR3 loop: CSARDYSGYTF. CDR3 DNA: TGCAGTGCTAGAGATTACAGCGGCTACACCTTC.

The genes are TRBV9 and TRBJ1-1; D is perhaps TRBD1 (5 bases). The CDR3 is 13 amino acids. CDR1 SGDLS and CDR2 YYNGEE come from the germline V gene. Trimming pared 7 bases from V and 5 bases from J, leaving 15 bases between. The CDR3 bases are TGTGCCAGCGGAGGGGACCGAGGGACTGAAGCTTTCTTT. This sequence encodes CASGGDRGTEAFF.

The chain couples TRBV6-1 to TRBJ2-7; TRBD1 is a possible D gene (6 bases). Trimming shortened V by 6 bases and J by 1 base, and 10 bases separated the two germline ends. The CDR3 length is 13 residues. Per germline, CDR1 MNHNS and CDR2 SASEGT. The CDR3 nucleotides read TGTGCCAGCAGGCAGGGGACATCCTACGAGCAGTACTTC. It is translated as CASRQGTSYEQYF.

The rearrangement joins TRBV6-5 to TRBJ2-1; the match to TRBD2 covers 7 bases. Trimming took 5 bases from V and 7 from J; bases not matched to a gene: 5. Germline loops: CDR1 MNHEY, CDR2 SVGAGI. The length of the CDR3 is 13 residues. The CDR3 region is CASSTLAVNEQFF. In nucleotides, the CDR3 is TGTGCCAGCAGTACCCTAGCGGTTAATGAGCAGTTCTTC.

This chain uses TRBV7-9 with TRBJ1-1; no clear D. The germline V and J ends were trimmed by 1 base and 1 base, with 10 bases remaining between them. CDR3 length: 15 residues. Germline CDR1 and CDR2: SEHNR and FQNEAQ (reference sequence). CDR3 in DNA: TGTGCCAGCAGCTTAGATGTCAGGTGGAACACTGAAGCTTTCTTT. Translation gives CASSLDVRWNTEAFF.

This chain uses TRBV25-1 with TRBJ1-2; D not certain. There are 14 residues in the CDR3. V was pared by 0 bases and J by 6 bases, with 11 bases between. CDR1 is MGHDK, CDR2 SYGVNS, per germline. The CDR3 loop is CASSEYNLGDGYTF. CDR3 sequence (DNA): TGTGCCAGCAGTGAATACAACCTCGGAGATGGCTACACCTTC.

This clone has only a few counts. DNA for the CDR3: TGTGCCAGCAGCTTACTAGATACGCAGTATTTT. Amino acids: CASSLLDTQYF. This chain joins TRBV7-9 and TRBJ2-3; unclear D gene. V lost 2 bases and J lost 5, with 2 bases in between. The CDR3 sequence is 11 residues long. CDR1 and CDR2 from the germline V gene are SEHNR and FQNEAQ (reference sequence). Complete variable domain (other parts from reference TRBV7-9 and TRBJ2-3): DTGVSQNPRHKITKRGQNVTFRCDPISEHNRLYWYRQTLGQGPEFLTYFQNEAQLEKSRLLSDRFSAERPKGSFSTLEIQRTEQGDSAMYLCASSLLDTQYFGPGTRLTVL.

The chain employs TRBV2 and TRBJ2-2; 7 bases agree with TRBD1. Germline lookup yields CDR1 SNHLY and CDR2 FYNNEI. The J segment lost 5 bases and the V segment lost 4 bases, leaving 4 bases of the junction unmatched. CDR3 size: 14 residues. The CDR3 protein is CASSGQGETGELFF. In nucleotides, the CDR3 is TGTGCCAGCAGTGGGCAGGGGGAAACCGGGGAGCTGTTTTTT.

V and J are TRBV27 and TRBJ2-3, with D possibly TRBD1 on 6 matching bases. V lost 2 bases and J lost 0, with 15 bases in between. The germline gives CDR1 MNHEY, CDR2 SMNVEV (reference sequence). The CDR3 totals 17 residues. CDR3 sequence (DNA): TGTGCCAGCAGTTTAGGACAGCCCAGGGTCAGCACAGATACGCAGTATTTT. This gives the protein CASSLGQPRVSTDTQYF.